This entry is about one TCR beta chain. This record comes from a study of OX40 agonist ivuxolimab in advanced cancers. Study overall: Of the patients, three showed partial responses, one with hepatocellular carcinoma and two with cutaneous melanoma.

Generated by immunoSEQ multiplex PCR, the TCRdb table keeps only in-frame clones and is missing some. The sample holds around 19,000 clones, around nine tenths seen once. Patients were excluded for autoimmune disease history or systemic immunosuppression. This clonotype was obtained from an adult with an advanced solid tumor such as melanoma, head and neck, liver or kidney cancer. Sequenced here: CD4+ or CD8+ T cells sorted from blood, sampled in a trial of the OX40 agonist ivuxolimab.

The chain's CDR3 is CASRSGTGALDTQYF. The CDR3, as DNA: TGTGCCAGCAGATCCGGGACAGGGGCCCTTGATACGCAGTATTTT. The chain has TRBV6-1 and TRBJ2-3; 10 bases fit TRBD1. In germline, CDR1 is MNHNS, CDR2 SASEGT. This CDR3 spans 15 amino acids. Trimming removed 6 bases from V and 6 bases from J; junction bases left unmatched: 9.